This T cell receptor (beta chain) was identified in a study of cytomegalovirus exposure and HLA in healthy donors. Notes on the study in general: An assumption of roughly uniform sequencing depth across donors underlay the presence/absence analyses.

This clone has just one count. The antigen is unknown. PCR primers comprised 60 Vbeta and 13 Jbeta primers. Some clones are missing from TCRdb's copy, which holds only in-frame ones; the method was immunoSEQ multiplex PCR. Of about 93,000 clones listed, 82% are singletons. This CDR3 has 12 amino acids. Trimming cost V 0 bases and J 12 bases; bases outside gene matches: 0. Germline CDR1 PRHDT, CDR2 FYEKMQ (reference sequence). The gene calls are TRBV13 and TRBJ2-5; the match to TRBD2 covers 11 bases. The specimen was PBMCs. The source of this sequence is a man aged 45-65 years in good health and CMV-seronegative. In DNA form, the CDR3 reads TGTGCCAGCAGCTTAGGTAGCGGGAGGGAGTACTTC. As protein: CASSLGSGREYF.